Each of the 24 T cell receptor beta chains below was sequenced from the same sample in a study of cytomegalovirus exposure and HLA in healthy donors. PCR used 60 Vbeta primers and 13 Jbeta primers. The assay was immunoSEQ multiplex PCR, and TCRdb's table has in-frame clones only and misses some. The repertoire holds some 200,000 clones, about two thirds seen once, with about 2.8% in the top ten. Material: PBMCs. The source is a man aged 40-49 years in good health and CMV-seropositive.

The sample holds a few counts of this clone. The rearrangement uses TRBV10-3 and TRBJ1-1, with no clear D. With 4 bases removed from V and 4 bases from J, the gap between germline ends came to 16 bases. The germline CDR1 and CDR2 sequences are ENHRY and SYGVKD. The CDR3 runs to 15 residues. This CDR3 is CAISVEKRLGTEAFF. For the CDR3, the DNA is TGTGCCATCAGTGTAGAGAAACGTCTAGGCACTGAAGCTTTCTTT.

The chain links TRBV11-2 to TRBJ2-1; 7 nucleotides align to TRBD1. The CDR3 runs to 13 residues. Germline CDR1 and CDR2: SGHAT and FQNNGV. Trimming removed 2 bases from V and 7 bases from J; junction bases left unmatched: 2. As DNA, the CDR3 is TGTGCCAGCAGCTTAAACAGGGGTAATGAGCAGTTCTTC. Translated: CASSLNRGNEQFF.

The sample holds one count of this clone. The chain is built from TRBV12-2 and TRBJ1-4; the DNA was not used to check the table's D call, TRBD1. TRBV12-2 counts as a pseudogene. The CDR3 is 14 amino acids. CDR3 sequence reads: CASRSPLTGEKLFF. CDR3 coding DNA: TGTGCAAGTCGCTCCCCCCTCACAGGGGAAAAACTGTTTTTT.

The V and J genes are TRBV5-1 and TRBJ1-2, with 7 bases identical to TRBD1. Trimming cost V 4 bases and J 5 bases; bases outside gene matches: 8. This CDR3 has 14 amino acids. Germline CDR1 reads SGHRS; CDR2 reads YFSETQ. CDR3 nucleotide sequence: TGCGCCAGCAGCCCAAGGGACAGAAATTATGGCTACACCTTC. Amino acid sequence: CASSPRDRNYGYTF.

A single count supports this clone. J is TRBJ1-2 and V is TRBV27, with D maybe TRBD1 (6 bases). Germline V lookup: CDR1 MNHEY, CDR2 SMNVEV (reference sequence). The CDR3 consists of 13 residues. Deletions cut 2 bases from V and 5 bases from J, with 9 bases between. Written as DNA, the CDR3 is TGTGCCAGCAGTTTACACCAGGGGTATGGCTACACCTTC. It translates to CASSLHQGYGYTF.

The sample holds a few counts of this clone. The J gene is TRBJ1-2, the V gene TRBV7-2; 10 bases map to TRBD1. This CDR3 contains 15 residues. The germline CDR1 and CDR2 sequences are SGHTA and FQGNSA. V lost 4 bases, J lost 3 bases, and 5 bases stayed unmatched. CDR3 DNA: TGTGCCAGCAGCTCAAGACAGGGGGCTCACTATGGCTACACCTTC. Its translation: CASSSRQGAHYGYTF.

The chain uses TRBV5-1 and TRBJ2-5; 8 bases map to TRBD2. J was trimmed by 3 bases and V by 4 bases; bases with no gene match: 5. The germline CDR1 and CDR2 sequences are SGHRS and YFSETQ. The CDR3 length is 14 residues. Here the CDR3 DNA reads TGCGCCAGCAGCCCCATTAGCGGGGAAGAGACCCAGTACTTC. Protein sequence: CASSPISGEETQYF.

This clone was observed a single time. This CDR3 reads CASTQRGGPADTQYF. DNA for the CDR3: TGTGCCAGCACCCAAAGGGGGGGCCCTGCAGATACGCAGTATTTT. The rearrangement joins TRBV6-6 to TRBJ2-3; maybe TRBD2 (7 bases). The CDR3 covers 15 residues. V shed 7 bases and J shed 4 bases, with 18 bases lying between them. The germline gives CDR1 MNHNY, CDR2 SVGAGI (reference sequence).

CDR3 amino acids: CASRSTRTSGGARETQYF. CDR3 nucleotides: TGTGCAAGTCGCTCCACCCGGACTAGCGGGGGGGCCCGAGAGACCCAGTACTTC. The rearrangement links TRBV12-2 to TRBJ2-5; the tabulated D call, TRBD2, remains unverified against the DNA. TRBV12-2 is listed as a pseudogene. The CDR3 consists of 18 residues.

The chain links TRBV13 to TRBJ1-1; no reliable D call. Deletions cut 6 bases from V and 4 bases from J, with 6 bases between. The CDR3 totals 11 residues. Germline loops: CDR1 PRHDT, CDR2 FYEKMQ (reference sequence). DNA for the CDR3: TGTGCCAGCAGGAGGAGCACTGAAGCTTTCTTT. Its protein product is CASRRSTEAFF.

This chain uses TRBV2 with TRBJ2-7, with 10 bases that match TRBD1. CDR3 length: 16 amino acids. V gave up 7 bases and J gave up 1 base; unmatched junction bases: 10. Germline V gives CDR1 SNHLY, CDR2 FYNNEI. CDR3 amino acids: CASIPFWDRGSYEQYF. CDR3 sequence (DNA): TGTGCCAGCATTCCCTTTTGGGACAGGGGATCCTACGAGCAGTACTTC.

V usage is TRBV7-9 and J usage is TRBJ1-1, with a possible D match to TRBD1 (5 bases). The CDR3 totals 13 residues. The germline V gene has CDR1 SEHNR and CDR2 FQNEAQ (reference sequence). Trimming cost V 5 bases and J 4 bases, with 11 bases left between them. In DNA form, the CDR3 reads TGTGCCAGCAGCCCCCAGGGTAGCACTGAAGCTTTCTTT. It is translated as CASSPQGSTEAFF.

This clone has more than one count but fewer than ten. The chain couples TRBV28 to TRBJ2-3, with a weak D call TRBD1 (6 bases). Germline V lookup: CDR1 MDHEN, CDR2 SYDVKM. Trimming cost V 6 bases and J 0 bases, with 16 bases left between them. CDR3 length equals 16 residues. The CDR3 nucleotides are TGTGCCAGCAGAGGACAGTCCTCCACTAGCACAGATACGCAGTATTTT. Translation gives CASRGQSSTSTDTQYF.

The V call is TRBV14, the J call TRBJ2-3; no clear D. V was clipped by 2 bases and J by 2 bases, with 17 bases between them. Per germline, CDR1 SGHDN and CDR2 FVKESK. CDR3 length: 17 residues. The CDR3 reads CASSQWLANKITDTQYF. The CDR3 DNA reads TGTGCCAGCAGCCAATGGTTAGCTAACAAGATCACAGATACGCAGTATTTT.

The rearrangement links TRBV4-1 to TRBJ2-3, with a possible D match to TRBD1 (6 bases). Trimming left V 2 bases short and J 1 base short, with 10 bases between. CDR3 size: 15 residues. CDR1 and CDR2 from the germline V gene are MGHRA and YSYEKL. The CDR3 DNA reads TGCGCCAGCAGCCAATACGAGGGGGGCACAGATACGCAGTATTTT. Protein: CASSQYEGGTDTQYF.

Of note for this clone: Relative to the germline gene, one junction end is altered; a read error may explain this. At the DNA level, this CDR3 is encoded by other sequences in the same sample as well. The rearrangement joins TRBV6-5 to TRBJ2-3; a possible D gene is TRBD2 (5 bases). The CDR3 totals 15 residues. The germline V gene has CDR1 MNHEY and CDR2 SVGAGI. CDR3 in amino acids: CASSLSPKSGDTQYF. Written as DNA, the CDR3 is TGTGCCAGCAGCCTTAGCCCCAAAAGCGGAGATACACAGTATTTT.

The chain has TRBV6-5 and TRBJ2-2; 9 positions match TRBD1. The germline V gene has CDR1 MNHEY and CDR2 SVGAGI. The trim removed 6 bases at V and 8 bases at J, leaving 7 bases unmatched. The CDR3 has 14 residues. The CDR3 DNA follows: TGTGCCAGCAGCCGGGACAGGGTGGGTGGGGAGCTGTTTTTT. This encodes CASSRDRVGGELFF.

The chain combines TRBV9 with TRBJ1-2, with D possibly matching TRBD1 (6 bases). V dropped 0 bases and J dropped 7 bases, with 19 bases sitting between them. This CDR3 contains 16 residues. CDR1 and CDR2 (germline): SGDLS, YYNGEE. Here the CDR3 DNA reads TGTGCCAGCAGCGTAGCAGGGGAGTTTGGGCCAGGTGGCTACACCTTC. It codes for CASSVAGEFGPGGYTF.

This clone has only a few counts. The chain links TRBV10-1 to TRBJ1-5, with D perhaps matching TRBD1 (5 bases). The CDR3 covers 15 residues. Trimming removed 4 bases at V and 7 bases at J, with 17 bases between. Per germline, CDR1 WNHNN and CDR2 SYGVQD (reference sequence). This CDR3 reads CASSGGGIFFQPQHF. The CDR3 bases are TGCGCCAGCAGTGGCGGGGGTATCTTTTTCCAGCCCCAGCATTTT.

This clone has more than one count but fewer than ten. The chain joins TRBV9 to TRBJ1-5; D not certain. This CDR3 region has 14 residues. Germline V gene data show CDR1 as SGDLS and CDR2 as YYNGEE. V lost 0 bases to trimming and J lost 0 bases, with 4 bases between them. This chain's CDR3 is CASSVGYSNQPQHF. Here the CDR3 DNA reads TGTGCCAGCAGCGTAGGTTATAGCAATCAGCCCCAGCATTTT. Full variable domain (remainder filled in from reference TRBV9 and TRBJ1-5): DSGVTQTPKHLITATGQRVTLRCSPRSGDLSVYWYQQSLDQGLQFLIQYYNGEERAKGNILERFSAQQFPDLHSELNLSSLELGDSALYFCASSVGYSNQPQHFGDGTRLSIL.

This clone was detected a few times. This chain joins TRBV19 and TRBJ1-2; TRBD1 might be the D (5 bases). Between the trimmed V and J ends, which lost 5 bases and 8 bases, there was a span of 18 bases. This CDR3 contains 14 residues. Germline assignment: CDR1 LNHDA and CDR2 SQIVND (reference sequence). The CDR3 DNA reads as TGTGCCAGTAGTGTCGGCGGCAGGGTCGGGGGCTACACCTTC. Protein product: CASSVGGRVGGYTF.

The chain has TRBV7-2 and TRBJ2-7, with TRBD1 identical over 8 bases. Trimming removed 1 base from V and 2 bases from J; junction bases left unmatched: 4. Germline assignment: CDR1 SGHTA and CDR2 FQGNSA. The CDR3 runs 15 residues. In nucleotides, the CDR3 is TGTGCCAGCAGCTTAGGACAGGGGAATACCTACGAGCAGTACTTC. Protein sequence: CASSLGQGNTYEQYF.

The rearrangement uses TRBV7-9 and TRBJ2-3, with D hard to call. Germline V lookup: CDR1 SEHNR, CDR2 FQNEAQ (reference sequence). Trimming took 8 bases from V and 7 from J, leaving 19 bases between them. CDR3 length: 14 amino acids. The CDR3 loop reads CASVPEAIGYTQYF. The DNA of the CDR3 is TGTGCCAGCGTACCCGAGGCGATTGGTTATACGCAGTATTTT. Looking up the rest from reference TRBV7-9 and TRBJ2-3 gives the full variable domain: DTGVSQNPRHKITKRGQNVTFRCDPISEHNRLYWYRQTLGQGPEFLTYFQNEAQLEKSRLLSDRFSAERPKGSFSTLEIQRTEQGDSAMYLCASVPEAIGYTQYFGPGTRLTVL.

The chain couples TRBV5-8 to TRBJ2-3; the match to TRBD2 covers 10 bases. Germline loops: CDR1 SGHTS, CDR2 YDEGEE. V was pared by 1 base and J by 3 bases, with 8 bases of the junction left unmatched. The CDR3 length is 17 residues. The CDR3 reads CASSLMIAGGITDTQYF. CDR3 nucleotide sequence: TGTGCCAGCAGCTTGATGATAGCGGGGGGCATTACAGATACGCAGTATTTT.